The 18 T cell receptor beta chains below were found in one sample sequenced in a study of cytomegalovirus exposure and HLA in healthy donors. The PCR used 60 Vbeta and 13 Jbeta primers. This table comes from immunoSEQ multiplex PCR, and its TCRdb copy is limited to in-frame clones, with some not included. The table shows nearly 95,000 clones, with about four fifths occurring only once. The specimen was PBMCs. The source is a woman aged 35 to 49 in good health and CMV-seronegative.

The rearrangement links TRBV5-8 to TRBJ1-1; no clear D. With 1 base removed from V and 0 bases from J, the gap between germline ends came to 7 bases. CDR3 size: 14 residues. Germline CDR1 and CDR2: SGHTS and YDEGEE. This chain's CDR3 is CASSLTVLNTEAFF. The CDR3 DNA reads TGTGCCAGCAGCTTGACTGTCCTGAACACTGAAGCTTTCTTT.

This clone was seen more than once but under ten times. The chain joins TRBV5-4 to TRBJ1-1, with D perhaps matching TRBD1 (5 bases). The CDR3 sequence is 16 residues long. The V end lost 4 bases, the J end lost 1 base, and 17 bases lay between the germline ends. CDR1 is SGHNT and CDR2 is YYREEE in the germline V gene (reference sequence). The CDR3 region is CASSAKLGGANTEAFF. The CDR3 DNA is TGTGCCAGCAGCGCGAAACTCGGGGGTGCGAACACTGAAGCTTTCTTT.

This chain joins TRBV27 and TRBJ1-6; TRBD1 matches at 12 bases. Germline V lookup: CDR1 MNHEY, CDR2 SMNVEV (reference sequence). This CDR3 is built from 21 residues. Trimming removed 1 base from V and 1 base from J; junction bases left unmatched: 11. CDR3 in DNA: TGTGCCAGCAGTTTATTCGGGCCCGGGACAGGGGGCGCGTCCTATAATTCACCCCTCCACTTT. It specifies CASSLFGPGTGGASYNSPLHF.

Written as DNA, the CDR3 is TGTGCCAGAAGCTTGGGCCCCAGGGACAGGGAGACCCAGTACTTC. It is translated as CARSLGPRDRETQYF. The chain joins TRBV5-3 to TRBJ2-5, with 8 bases fitting TRBD1. TRBV5-3 is identified as an open reading frame with a role that is uncertain. This CDR3 region has 15 residues. The V gene end was trimmed by 0 bases and the J gene end by 5 bases; junction bases not matched to a gene: 6.

The V gene is TRBV2, the J gene TRBJ2-5; maybe TRBD1 (6 bases). V was cut by 8 bases and J by 7 bases, with 17 bases left in between. Germline V lookup: CDR1 SNHLY, CDR2 FYNNEI. The CDR3 is 13 amino acids. CDR3 in amino acids: CASVEAGDGTQYF. For the CDR3, the DNA is TGTGCCAGCGTCGAGGCAGGGGACGGGACCCAGTACTTC.

The chain is built from TRBV4-1 and TRBJ2-5; D may be TRBD1 (6 bases). Germline V CDR1 and CDR2: MGHRA, YSYEKL. The CDR3 contains 14 residues. With 4 bases removed from V and 5 bases from J, the gap between germline ends came to 14 bases. The CDR3 DNA is TGCGCCAGCAGCCCCACGCCAGGGGTGGAGACCCAGTACTTC. This sequence encodes CASSPTPGVETQYF.

The gene calls are TRBV15 and TRBJ2-7; 8 nucleotides line up with TRBD1. The CDR3 has 13 residues. Germline trimming cut 10 bases from V and 6 bases from J; bases unmatched to any gene: 11. Germline V gene data show CDR1 as LNHNV and CDR2 as YYDKDF (reference sequence). The CDR3 DNA is TGTGCCAGCTCGGGACAGGCAATGGGCGAGCAGTACTTC. Translated, it gives CASSGQAMGEQYF.

The genes are TRBV27 and TRBJ1-6, with a tentative D call TRBD1 (6 bases). The V end lost 4 bases, the J end lost 6 bases, and 10 bases lay between the germline ends. This CDR3 spans 14 amino acids. The germline CDR1 and CDR2 sequences are MNHEY and SMNVEV (reference sequence). In nucleotides, the CDR3 is TGTGCCAGCAGTTGGGACACCGCTAATTCACCCCTCCACTTT. Protein product: CASSWDTANSPLHF.

The gene calls are TRBV7-9 and TRBJ1-1; no clear D. The germline CDR1 and CDR2 sequences are SEHNR and FQNEAQ (reference sequence). This CDR3 spans 12 amino acids. With 5 bases removed from V and 11 bases from J, the gap between germline ends came to 15 bases. Here the CDR3 reads CASSKTTLEAFF. CDR3 DNA: TGTGCCAGCAGCAAGACAACGCTTGAGGCTTTCTTT.

The chain uses TRBV7-9 and TRBJ2-7; D may be TRBD1 (5 bases). Germline loops: CDR1 SEHNR, CDR2 FQNEAQ (reference sequence). V was pared by 1 base and J by 7 bases, with 20 bases between. The CDR3 length is 16 residues. CDR3 bases: TGTGCCAGCAGCTTAGACTGGGGCAGGGCCGGCCGGGAGCAGTACTTC. Its translation is CASSLDWGRAGREQYF.

The chain is built from TRBV7-8 and TRBJ1-6, with a weak D call TRBD1 (6 bases). V dropped 3 bases and J dropped 9 bases, with 15 bases sitting between them. Germline CDR1 is SGHVS and CDR2 is FQNEAQ. The CDR3 loop spans 15 amino acids. The CDR3 DNA follows: TGTGCCAGCAGCTTGAGGGGGGGGGCTGGTTCACCCCTCCACTTT. It yields the protein CASSLRGGAGSPLHF.

V is TRBV5-1 and J is TRBJ2-1; the match to TRBD1 covers 7 bases. This CDR3 has 15 amino acids. CDR1 SGHRS and CDR2 YFSETQ come from the germline V gene. The V segment lost 0 bases and the J segment 8 bases; nucleotides outside the gene matches: 8. Here the CDR3 DNA reads TGCGCCAGCAGCTTGGAGTCAGGGGGAGTGGATGAGCAGTTCTTC. It encodes CASSLESGGVDEQFF. The entire variable domain, with the rest obtained from reference TRBV5-1 and TRBJ2-1, is as follows: KAGVTQTPRYLIKTRGQQVTLSCSPISGHRSVSWYQQTPGQGLQFLFEYFSETQRNKGNFPGRFSGRQFSNSRSEMNVSTLELGDSALYLCASSLESGGVDEQFFGPGTRLTVL.

V and J are TRBV19 and TRBJ2-7, with D hard to call. The CDR3 covers 13 residues. Germline V CDR1 and CDR2: LNHDA, SQIVND (reference sequence). Trimming pared 1 base from V and 3 bases from J, leaving 7 bases between. This chain's CDR3 is CASSIGSSYEQYF. DNA for the CDR3: TGTGCCAGTAGTATAGGTTCCAGCTACGAGCAGTACTTC.

The rearrangement uses TRBV5-4 and TRBJ2-3; D is unresolved. Germline CDR1 is SGHNT and CDR2 is YYREEE (reference sequence). The V end was cut by 4 bases, the J end by 0 bases, with 6 bases between. The CDR3 extends over 13 amino acids. The CDR3 DNA reads TGTGCCAGCAGCCCCTCGAGCACAGATACGCAGTATTTT. It encodes CASSPSSTDTQYF.

V is TRBV7-3 and J is TRBJ1-1; D not resolved. V gave up 1 base and J gave up 3 bases, with 9 bases separating them. CDR1 and CDR2 (germline): SGHTA, FQGTGA. The CDR3 has 14 residues. This CDR3 reads CASSLIARDTEAFF. The CDR3 coding sequence is TGTGCCAGCAGCTTAATTGCGCGGGACACTGAAGCTTTCTTT.

This clone ranks as medium-sized (0.01 to 0.1%). The chain employs TRBV6-1 and TRBJ2-7; TRBD2 matches 7 bases. V gave up 1 base and J gave up 2 bases; unmatched junction bases: 5. CDR1 is MNHNS and CDR2 is SASEGT in the germline V gene. The CDR3 contains 15 residues. The CDR3 region has the DNA TGTGCCAGCAGTGAAGAGGCTAGCGGTCCCTACGAGCAGTACTTC. This translates into CASSEEASGPYEQYF.

This sequence joins TRBV5-6 and TRBJ1-2; 7 bases fit TRBD1. The V segment lost 4 bases and the J segment 5 bases; nucleotides outside the gene matches: 2. The germline V gene encodes CDR1 SGHDT and CDR2 YYEEEE. The CDR3 sequence is 12 residues long. CDR3 nucleotides: TGTGCCAGCAGCCGACAGGGTTATGGCTACACCTTC. Protein sequence: CASSRQGYGYTF.

V gene TRBV13 combines with J gene TRBJ2-3; 13 positions agree with TRBD2. This CDR3 is built from 14 residues. In germline, CDR1 is PRHDT, CDR2 FYEKMQ (reference sequence). J was trimmed by 8 bases and V by 10 bases; bases with no gene match: 9. The CDR3 spells CATRLAGGYGTQYF. CDR3 nucleotides: TGTGCCACCCGACTAGCGGGGGGTTACGGTACGCAGTATTTT.